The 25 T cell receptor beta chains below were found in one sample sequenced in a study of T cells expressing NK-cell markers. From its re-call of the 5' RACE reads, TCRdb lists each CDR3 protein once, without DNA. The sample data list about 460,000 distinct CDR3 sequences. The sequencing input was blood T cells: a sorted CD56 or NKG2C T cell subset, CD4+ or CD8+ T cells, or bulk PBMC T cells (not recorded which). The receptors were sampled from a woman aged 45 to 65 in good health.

The CDR3 spells CASRQDRTRGEAFF. V and J are TRBV6-2 or TRBV6-3 and TRBJ1-1; as DNA is missing, the TRBD1 call by TCRdb cannot be tested. CDR1 and CDR2 (germline): MNHEY, SVGEGT. The CDR3 totals 14 residues.

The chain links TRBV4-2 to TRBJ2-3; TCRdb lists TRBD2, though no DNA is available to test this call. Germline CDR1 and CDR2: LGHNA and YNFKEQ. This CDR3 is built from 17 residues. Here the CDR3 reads CASSQEGGRGTTDTQYF.

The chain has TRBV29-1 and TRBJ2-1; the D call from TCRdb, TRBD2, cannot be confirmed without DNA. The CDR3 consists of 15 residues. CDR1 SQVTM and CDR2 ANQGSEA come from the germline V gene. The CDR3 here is CSVETGTSGSSEQFF.

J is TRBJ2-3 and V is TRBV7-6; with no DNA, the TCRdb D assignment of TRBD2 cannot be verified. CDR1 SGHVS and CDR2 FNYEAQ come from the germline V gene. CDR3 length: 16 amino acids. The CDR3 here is CASSFETSGQSDTQYF.

The CDR3 protein is CSAMGREAGTDTQYF. The chain couples TRBV20-1 to TRBJ2-3; TCRdb calls TRBD2, which cannot be checked without DNA. The CDR3 is made up of 15 amino acids. Germline V gene sequence: CDR1 DFQATT, CDR2 SNEGSKA (reference sequence).

The CDR3 reads CASSPSTDYTEAFF. V and J are TRBV9 and TRBJ1-1. Germline V lookup: CDR1 SGDLS, CDR2 YYNGEE. The CDR3 is 14 amino acids.

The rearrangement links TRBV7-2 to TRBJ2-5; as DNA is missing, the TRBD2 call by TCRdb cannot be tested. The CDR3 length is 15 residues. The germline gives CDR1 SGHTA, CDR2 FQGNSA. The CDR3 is CASSTRAGAEETQYF. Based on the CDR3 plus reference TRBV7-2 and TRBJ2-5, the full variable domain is GAGVSQSPSNKVTEKGKDVELRCDPISGHTALYWYRQSLGQGLEFLIYFQGNSAPDKSGLPSDRFSAERTGGSVSTLTIQRTQQEDSAVYLCASSTRAGAEETQYFGPGTRLLVL.

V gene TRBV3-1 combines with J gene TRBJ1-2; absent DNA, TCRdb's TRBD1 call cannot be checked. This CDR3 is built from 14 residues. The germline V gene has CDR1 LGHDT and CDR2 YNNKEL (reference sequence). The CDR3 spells CASSHFDGGLGYTF.

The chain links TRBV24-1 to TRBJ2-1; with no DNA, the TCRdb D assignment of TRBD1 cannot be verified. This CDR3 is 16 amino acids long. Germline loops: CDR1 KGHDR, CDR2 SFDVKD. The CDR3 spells CATSDLQTGGNNEQFF.

CDR3 sequence reads: CASSGKQGTNTEAFF. The genes are TRBV5-1 and TRBJ1-1; TCRdb names TRBD1, which stays unverified in the absence of DNA. In germline, CDR1 is SGHRS, CDR2 YFSETQ. The CDR3 spans 15 residues.

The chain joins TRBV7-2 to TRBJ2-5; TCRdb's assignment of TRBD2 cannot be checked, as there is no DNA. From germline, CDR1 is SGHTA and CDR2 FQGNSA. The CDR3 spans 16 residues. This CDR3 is CASSSRLAGRQETQYF.

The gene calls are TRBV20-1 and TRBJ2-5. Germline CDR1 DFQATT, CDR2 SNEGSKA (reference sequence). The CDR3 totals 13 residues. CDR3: CSARDFVLETQYF.

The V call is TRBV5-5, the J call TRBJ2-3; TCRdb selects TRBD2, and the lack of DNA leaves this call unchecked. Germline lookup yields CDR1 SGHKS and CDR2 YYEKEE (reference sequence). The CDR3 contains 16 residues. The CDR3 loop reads CASSILAGKRTDTQYF. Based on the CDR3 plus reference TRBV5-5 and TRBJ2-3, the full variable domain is DAGVTQSPTHLIKTRGQQVTLRCSPISGHKSVSWYQQVLGQGPQFIFQYYEKEERGRGNFPDRFSARQFPNYSSELNVNALLLGDSALYLCASSILAGKRTDTQYFGPGTRLTVL.

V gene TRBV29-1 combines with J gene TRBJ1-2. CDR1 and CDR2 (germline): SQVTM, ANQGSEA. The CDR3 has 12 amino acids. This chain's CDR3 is CSARQGIYGYTF.

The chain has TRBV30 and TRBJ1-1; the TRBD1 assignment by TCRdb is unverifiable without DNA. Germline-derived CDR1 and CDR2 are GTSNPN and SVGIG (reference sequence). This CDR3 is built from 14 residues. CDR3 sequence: CAWSVDSMNTEAFF.

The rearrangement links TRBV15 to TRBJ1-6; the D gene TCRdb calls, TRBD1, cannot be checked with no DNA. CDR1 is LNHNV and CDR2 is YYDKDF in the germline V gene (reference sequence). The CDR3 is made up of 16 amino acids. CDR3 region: CATSRDQGASGSPLHF.

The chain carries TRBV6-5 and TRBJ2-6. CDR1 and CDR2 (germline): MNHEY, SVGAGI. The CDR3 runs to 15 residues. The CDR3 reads CASSRRQPGANVLTF.

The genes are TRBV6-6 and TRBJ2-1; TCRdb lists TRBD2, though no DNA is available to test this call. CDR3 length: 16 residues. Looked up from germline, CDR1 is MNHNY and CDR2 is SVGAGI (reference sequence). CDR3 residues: CASSSGGLAAYNEQFF.

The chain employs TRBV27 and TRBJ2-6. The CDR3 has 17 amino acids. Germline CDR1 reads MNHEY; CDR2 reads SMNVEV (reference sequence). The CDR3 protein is CASSFTSGTSGANVLTF.

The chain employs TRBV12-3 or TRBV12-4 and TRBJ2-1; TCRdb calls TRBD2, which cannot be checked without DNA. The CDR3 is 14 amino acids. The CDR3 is CASSNPGLNNEQFF.

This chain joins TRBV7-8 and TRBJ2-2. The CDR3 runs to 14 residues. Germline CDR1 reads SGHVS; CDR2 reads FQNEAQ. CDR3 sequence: CASSGRTITGELFF.

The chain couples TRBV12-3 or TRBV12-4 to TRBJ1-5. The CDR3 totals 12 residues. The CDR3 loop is CASRIGSQPQHF.

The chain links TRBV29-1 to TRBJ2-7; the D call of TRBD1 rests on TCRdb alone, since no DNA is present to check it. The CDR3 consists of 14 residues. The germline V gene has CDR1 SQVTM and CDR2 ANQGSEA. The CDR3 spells CSVLGAASVYEQYF.

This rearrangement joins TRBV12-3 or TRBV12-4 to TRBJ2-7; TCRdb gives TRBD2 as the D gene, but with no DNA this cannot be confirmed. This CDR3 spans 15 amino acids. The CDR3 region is CASRPGLAGAFEQYF.

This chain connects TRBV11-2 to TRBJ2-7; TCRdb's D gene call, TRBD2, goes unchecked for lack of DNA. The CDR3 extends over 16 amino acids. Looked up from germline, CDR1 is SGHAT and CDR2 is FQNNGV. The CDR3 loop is CASSLGTSGRIYEQYF.